The 16 T cell receptor beta chains listed next were all sequenced from one sample in a study of T cells in localized non-small cell lung cancer. Assay: immunoSEQ multiplex PCR; the TCRdb copy retains only in-frame clones and omits some. The data show about 30,000 clones, 94% seen once. The sample in question was peripheral blood, obtained before any cancer treatment. The origin of the receptors is a woman aged 35 to 69 with stage I lung adenocarcinoma.

CDR3 nucleotide sequence: TGTGCCATCAGTGAAGGACTAGCGGGCTCCACAGATACGCAGTATTTT. It translates to CAISEGLAGSTDTQYF. The chain couples TRBV10-3 to TRBJ2-3; 11 bases fit TRBD2. The V and J ends lost 3 bases and 2 bases, in that order; junction bases with no gene match: 4. This CDR3 has 16 amino acids. Germline CDR1 is ENHRY and CDR2 is SYGVKD.

The chain has TRBV11-2 and TRBJ2-5; 8 bases agree with TRBD1. The germline CDR1 and CDR2 sequences are SGHAT and FQNNGV. The CDR3 is made up of 13 amino acids. With 5 bases clipped from V and 4 bases from J, the junction kept 3 bases outside the gene matches. The CDR3 loop reads CASSPDRAETQYF. The CDR3 nucleotides are TGTGCCAGCAGCCCGGACAGGGCAGAGACCCAGTACTTC. Full variable domain (remainder filled in from reference TRBV11-2 and TRBJ2-5): EAGVAQSPRYKIIEKRQSVAFWCNPISGHATLYWYQQILGQGPKLLIQFQNNGVVDDSQLPKDRFSAERLKGVDSTLKIQPAKLEDSAVYLCASSPDRAETQYFGPGTRLLVL.

The chain joins TRBV4-1 to TRBJ2-2, with a possible D match to TRBD2 (6 bases). CDR1 and CDR2 (germline): MGHRA, YSYEKL. This CDR3 comprises 15 residues. Deletions cut 4 bases from V and 9 bases from J, with 18 bases between. The CDR3 nucleotides read TGCGCCAGCAGCCGGGAAGCGGGCCCCCGAAGGGAGCTGTTTTTT. This gives the protein CASSREAGPRRELFF.

This sequence joins TRBV28 and TRBJ2-5, with D hard to call. Per the germline V gene, CDR1 is MDHEN and CDR2 is SYDVKM. The CDR3 totals 11 residues. Trimming cost V 7 bases and J 1 base, with 4 bases left between them. The chain's CDR3 is CASKTQETQYF. CDR3 sequence (DNA): TGTGCCAGCAAAACCCAAGAGACCCAGTACTTC. Variable domain in full (rest from reference TRBV28 and TRBJ2-5): DVKVTQSSRYLVKRTGEKVFLECVQDMDHENMFWYRQDPGLGLRLIYFSYDVKMKEKGDIPEGYSVSREKKERFSLILESASTNQTSMYLCASKTQETQYFGPGTRLLVL.

This rearrangement joins TRBV9 to TRBJ2-7, with a tentative D call TRBD1 (6 bases). This CDR3 is built from 14 residues. Trimming shortened V by 4 bases and J by 1 base, and 12 bases separated the two germline ends. Looked up from germline, CDR1 is SGDLS and CDR2 is YYNGEE. Here the CDR3 reads CASSRTEYSYEQYF. CDR3 in DNA: TGTGCCAGCAGCAGGACAGAGTATTCCTACGAGCAGTACTTC.

The chain is built from TRBV19 and TRBJ2-3; 9 bases line up with TRBD1. V lost 8 bases, J lost 4 bases, and 10 bases stayed unmatched. Germline V gene data show CDR1 as LNHDA and CDR2 as SQIVND (reference sequence). CDR3 length: 15 residues. The chain's CDR3 is CASRRDRVGADTQYF. The CDR3 DNA reads as TGTGCCAGTCGGAGGGACAGGGTCGGGGCAGATACGCAGTATTTT. Supplemented by reference TRBV19 and TRBJ2-3, the full variable domain reads DGGITQSPKYLFRKEGQNVTLSCEQNLNHDAMYWYRQDPGQGLRLIYYSQIVNDFQKGDIAEGYSVSREKKESFPLTVTSAQKNPTAFYLCASRRDRVGADTQYFGPGTRLTVL.

This clone was counted once. The chain is built from TRBV4-3 and TRBJ2-2; possible D gene TRBD2, 6 bases. The CDR3 covers 17 residues. CDR1 and CDR2 (germline): LGHNA, YSLEER. Deletions cut 0 bases from V and 5 bases from J, with 16 bases between. The CDR3 spells CASSQDHRGFRTGELFF. The CDR3 nucleotides are TGCGCCAGCAGCCAAGATCACCGGGGGTTTAGAACCGGGGAGCTGTTTTTT.

This chain uses TRBV5-1 with TRBJ2-1; D might be TRBD2 (5 bases). CDR3 length: 15 residues. V was clipped by 5 bases and J by 4 bases, with 16 bases between them. Germline CDR1 is SGHRS and CDR2 is YFSETQ. For the CDR3, the DNA is TGCGCCAGCAGTTTTAGCGATTATAGGTACAATGAGCAGTTCTTC. Translating gives CASSFSDYRYNEQFF.

CDR3 loop: CASSQGRASGGQETQYF. CDR3 DNA: TGCGCCAGCAGCCAAGGCCGGGCTAGCGGTGGCCAAGAGACCCAGTACTTC. The rearrangement joins TRBV4-3 to TRBJ2-5; 7 nucleotides agree with TRBD2. The CDR3 sequence is 17 residues long. The ends lost 1 base at V and 1 base at J; junction bases unmatched: 9. Germline CDR1 reads LGHNA; CDR2 reads YSLEER.

V is TRBV5-4 and J is TRBJ2-1; 7 bases align to TRBD1. There are 14 residues in the CDR3. Germline V gene lookup returns CDR1 SGHNT and CDR2 YYREEE (reference sequence). J lost 7 bases, V lost 3 bases, and 7 bases had no gene match. The CDR3 is CASSSPGQINEQFF. CDR3 bases: TGTGCCAGCAGCTCGCCGGGACAGATAAATGAGCAGTTCTTC.

The chain carries TRBV5-4 and TRBJ1-1; D may be TRBD1 (6 bases). Germline CDR1 and CDR2: SGHNT and YYREEE (reference sequence). This CDR3 is built from 13 residues. The ends were cut back, 4 bases at V and 1 base at J, with 8 bases in the middle. The chain's CDR3 is CASSRQENTEAFF. In nucleotides, the CDR3 is TGTGCCAGCAGCCGACAGGAGAACACTGAAGCTTTCTTT.

J is TRBJ1-1 and V is TRBV7-9; D remains ambiguous. V was trimmed by 3 bases and J by 0 bases, leaving 5 bases between them. Germline assignment: CDR1 SEHNR and CDR2 FQNEAQ (reference sequence). CDR3 length: 13 residues. CDR3 loop: CASSFHMNTEAFF. In DNA form, the CDR3 reads TGTGCCAGCAGCTTCCACATGAACACTGAAGCTTTCTTT.

The sample holds one count of this clone. The chain employs TRBV28 and TRBJ1-2; 9 positions match TRBD1. Germline CDR1 MDHEN, CDR2 SYDVKM. With 6 bases clipped from V and 5 bases from J, the junction kept 7 bases outside the gene matches. The CDR3 has 14 amino acids. The CDR3 region has the DNA TGTGCCAGCAGGGCCGGGACAGGGTTGTATGGCTACACCTTC. Translating it yields CASRAGTGLYGYTF.

The V call is TRBV2, the J call TRBJ1-4, with a tentative D call TRBD1 (5 bases). Germline V gives CDR1 SNHLY, CDR2 FYNNEI. The CDR3 consists of 13 residues. The ends were cut back, 7 bases at V and 8 bases at J, with 14 bases in the middle. The CDR3: CASKGTSVEKLFF. CDR3 sequence (DNA): TGTGCCAGCAAGGGGACGTCGGTGGAAAAACTGTTTTTT.

The rearrangement joins TRBV19 to TRBJ2-7, with TRBD2 matching 7 bases. Germline CDR1 reads LNHDA; CDR2 reads SQIVND (reference sequence). V was pared by 5 bases and J by 5 bases, with 6 bases of the junction left unmatched. The CDR3 consists of 13 residues. The CDR3 spells CASSYGGKNEQYF. DNA of the CDR3: TGTGCCAGTAGTTACGGGGGGAAGAACGAGCAGTACTTC. The full variable domain, its missing parts supplied by reference TRBV19 and TRBJ2-7, is DGGITQSPKYLFRKEGQNVTLSCEQNLNHDAMYWYRQDPGQGLRLIYYSQIVNDFQKGDIAEGYSVSREKKESFPLTVTSAQKNPTAFYLCASSYGGKNEQYFGPGTRLTVT.

This chain uses TRBV5-1 with TRBJ2-2, with D possibly TRBD1 on 6 matching bases. Per germline, CDR1 SGHRS and CDR2 YFSETQ. The V end was cut by 0 bases, the J end by 5 bases, with 20 bases between. This CDR3 is 18 amino acids long. This CDR3 reads CASSLAQGVDPGTGELFF. The CDR3 DNA follows: TGCGCCAGCAGCTTGGCACAGGGTGTGGACCCAGGGACCGGGGAGCTGTTTTTT.